These T cell receptor beta chains were read from a single sample in a study of T cell responses to AZD1222 COVID-19 vaccine. The data were produced by immunoSEQ multiplex PCR, yet TCRdb's version contains in-frame clones alone and is incomplete. The sample includes about 160,000 clones, around 90% of them seen just once. The material sequenced was peripheral blood, taken on day 0 of AZD1222 vaccination. The source of these receptors is an adult in good health. CDR3s include the opening cysteine and the closing phenylalanine or tryptophan. Fields, in order: CDR3 DNA, CDR3 protein, V gene, J gene, D gene, clone size. A D gene is named only where the DNA matches it firmly. Expanded clones are given a class, and other clones once, few, many or no size at all.

cdr3_nt: TGTGCCAGCAGCTTACTCAACAGGAACACTGAAGCTTTCTTT; cdr3_aa: CASSLLNRNTEAFF; v_call: TRBV11-2; j_call: TRBJ1-1; d_call: .; clone_size: once
cdr3_nt: TGCGCCAGCAGCAGACGCGGTAGGACAGGGCGTAAGCCCCAGCATTTT; cdr3_aa: CASSRRGRTGRKPQHF; v_call: TRBV4-1; j_call: TRBJ1-5; d_call: TRBD1; clone_size: .
cdr3_nt: TGTGCCAGCTCACCGATGCGTTCCCACGAGCAGTACTTC; cdr3_aa: CASSPMRSHEQYF; v_call: TRBV18; j_call: TRBJ2-7; d_call: .; clone_size: .
cdr3_nt: TGTGCCAGCAGCTTAGGGGGGACTGCCCTCGGAGAGCAGTACTTC; cdr3_aa: CASSLGGTALGEQYF; v_call: TRBV7-8; j_call: TRBJ2-7; d_call: .; clone_size: .
cdr3_nt: TGTGCCAGCAGCGCAGACGGGACTAGCGATAATGAGCAGTTCTTC; cdr3_aa: CASSADGTSDNEQFF; v_call: TRBV9; j_call: TRBJ2-1; d_call: TRBD2; clone_size: once
cdr3_nt: TGTGCCAGCAGCCCCCCAAGTCAGCGGTACGAGCAGTACTTC; cdr3_aa: CASSPPSQRYEQYF; v_call: TRBV7-2; j_call: TRBJ2-7; d_call: .; clone_size: .
cdr3_nt: TGTGCCAGCAGCCCCGACCCTACACCTACCTACGAGCAGTACTTC; cdr3_aa: CASSPDPTPTYEQYF; v_call: TRBV9; j_call: TRBJ2-7; d_call: .; clone_size: .
cdr3_nt: TGTGCCGCCGGAGGGGGGGTTTTGGGCAAAAACATTCAGTACTTC; cdr3_aa: CAAGGGVLGKNIQYF; v_call: TRBV15; j_call: TRBJ2-4; d_call: .; clone_size: .
cdr3_nt: TGTGCCAGCAGCTCCGGAACAGGGGAAGTGCGAGCTTTCTTT; cdr3_aa: CASSSGTGEVRAFF; v_call: TRBV11-3; j_call: TRBJ1-1; d_call: TRBD1; clone_size: once
cdr3_nt: TGCGCCAGCAGCTTGCCCCCAGGGACGGGGACTGAAGCTTTCTTT; cdr3_aa: CASSLPPGTGTEAFF; v_call: TRBV5-1; j_call: TRBJ1-1; d_call: .; clone_size: .
cdr3_nt: TGTGCCACCAGCAGAGGCGGACAGGGGCGTTTGAACACTGAAGCTTTCTTT; cdr3_aa: CATSRGGQGRLNTEAFF; v_call: TRBV15; j_call: TRBJ1-1; d_call: TRBD1; clone_size: .
cdr3_nt: TGTGCCAGCAGTGACAGGTTCAATGGCTACACCTTC; cdr3_aa: CASSDRFNGYTF; v_call: TRBV28; j_call: TRBJ1-2; d_call: .; clone_size: .
cdr3_nt: TGCGCCAGCAGCCTCGGGACTAGCGGGCACAATGAGCAGTTCTTC; cdr3_aa: CASSLGTSGHNEQFF; v_call: TRBV5-1; j_call: TRBJ2-1; d_call: TRBD2; clone_size: .
cdr3_nt: TGTGCCAGCAGACCAGGGGTTTCTAACTATGGCTACACCTTC; cdr3_aa: CASRPGVSNYGYTF; v_call: TRBV9; j_call: TRBJ1-2; d_call: .; clone_size: .
cdr3_nt: TGTGCCAGCAGCCCTGCAAAATTCCATCAGCCCCAGCATTTT; cdr3_aa: CASSPAKFHQPQHF; v_call: TRBV28; j_call: TRBJ1-5; d_call: .; clone_size: .